This T cell receptor beta chain was captured by sequencing in a study of beta chain features in type 1 diabetes. About the research overall: Sorted cells, roughly 98,000,000 in number, were examined across all samples. Study observations and caveats: Junctions at VDJ sites from type 1 diabetes patients had fewer insertions and more deletions.

A heparinised blood draw that averaged roughly 120 mL was obtained once from each donor. V shed 0 bases and J shed 0 bases, with 8 bases lying between them. The CDR3 contains 15 residues. CDR1 KGHSH and CDR2 LQKENI come from the germline V gene. The entirety of the isolated RNA underwent reverse transcription, so expressed TCRB transcripts were sequenced. Sequencing used immunoSEQ multiplex PCR; TCRdb keeps in-frame clones, though not all of them. Counted here are under 900,000 clones, roughly 16% occurring once; the ten biggest clones make up 0.023%. On this clone itself: Its antigen is currently unknown.

V is TRBV18 and J is TRBJ1-1; tentatively, D is TRBD1 (6 bases). Specimen: naive CD4+ T cells from blood. The receptor was isolated from a woman between 18 and 30 years old in good health. CDR3 DNA: TGTGCCAGCTCACCACCGAACAGGGTGAACACTGAAGCTTTCTTT. Its translation is CASSPPNRVNTEAFF.